The 30 T cell receptor beta chains in this list originate from one sample, sequenced in a study of early T cells in non-severe SARS-CoV-2 infection. Via MiXCR, TCRdb re-called the 5' RACE reads, giving one row per CDR3 protein. The top ten clones hold roughly 6% of a sample with more than 75,000 distinct CDR3 sequences, about 12% of them seen once. The material sequenced was whole blood. The receptors originated from an adult who was a healthcare worker with PCR-confirmed SARS-CoV-2 infection or an uninfected control (not recorded which).

This clonotype has a handful of counts. V and J are TRBV12-3 or TRBV12-4 and TRBJ1-1; D is undetermined. V was cut by 8 bases and J by 3 bases, with 13 bases left in between. The CDR3 covers 13 residues. The CDR3 region is CASWVSLDTEAFF. The DNA for the CDR3 is TGTGCCAGCTGGGTCAGTCTGGACACTGAAGCTTTCTTT.

At least ten counts were recorded for this clonotype. The chain links TRBV2 to TRBJ2-4, with D unclear. Between the trimmed V and J ends, which lost 2 bases and 3 bases, there was a span of 11 bases. The CDR3 loop spans 15 amino acids. Germline V gene lookup returns CDR1 SNHLY and CDR2 FYNNEI. The CDR3 spells CASSERMIGKNIQYF. In nucleotides, the CDR3 is TGTGCCAGCAGTGAAAGAATGATTGGCAAAAACATTCAGTACTTC.

The V and J genes are TRBV7-3 and TRBJ2-1; TRBD2 aligns across 12 bases. Germline CDR1 SGHTA, CDR2 FQGTGA. The CDR3 length is 14 residues. J gave up 6 bases and V 10 bases, and 7 bases lay outside the gene matches. The CDR3, as DNA: TGTGCCACTAGCCGGACTAGCGGGATCAATGAGCAGTTCTTC. Protein sequence: CATSRTSGINEQFF. The full variable domain, its missing parts supplied by reference TRBV7-3 and TRBJ2-1, is GAGVSQTPSNKVTEKGKYVELRCDPISGHTALYWYRQSLGQGPEFLIYFQGTGAADDSGLPNDRFFAVRPEGSVSTLKIQRTERGDSAVYLCATSRTSGINEQFFGPGTRLTVL.

The sample holds many counts of this clonotype. This chain uses TRBV6-2 or TRBV6-3 with TRBJ1-1; TRBD1 aligns across 7 bases. V was clipped by 0 bases and J by 5 bases; unmatched bases: 3. This CDR3 comprises 14 residues. The V gene's germline CDR1 is MNHEY and CDR2 SVGEGT. The CDR3 coding sequence is TGTGCCAGCAGTTACTCGAGGGGGCGGACTGAAGCTTTCTTT. Residues: CASSYSRGRTEAFF.

This clonotype was counted only a few times. This chain links TRBV12-3 or TRBV12-4 with TRBJ2-1, with 9 bases that match TRBD2. The CDR3 is 18 residues long. After removal of 6 bases from V and 0 bases from J, the junction contained 12 bases not matched to a gene. Written as DNA, the CDR3 is TGTGCCAGCAGGTTCGGGCTAGCGGGATCCTCCTCCTACAATGAGCAGTTCTTC. Translating it yields CASRFGLAGSSSYNEQFF.

This clonotype was found many times. In DNA, the CDR3 is TGTGCCAGCAGCTTAGTAGGGAACTATGGCTACACCTTC. Its protein product is CASSLVGNYGYTF. The chain joins TRBV7-9 to TRBJ1-2; unclear D gene. This CDR3 has 13 amino acids. The V and J ends lost 1 base and 2 bases respectively, with 5 bases between them. Germline-derived CDR1 and CDR2 are SEHNR and FQNEAQ (reference sequence).

This clonotype turned up a few times. This chain connects TRBV18 to TRBJ2-1; a possible D gene is TRBD2 (5 bases). CDR3 length equals 16 residues. V was cut by 0 bases and J by 5 bases, with 14 bases left in between. Germline assignment: CDR1 KGHSH and CDR2 LQKENI. CDR3 bases: TGTGCCAGCTCACCACCGATGCGAGCGGAGGACAATGAGCAGTTCTTC. Its protein product is CASSPPMRAEDNEQFF.

This clonotype showed up just a few times. The chain links TRBV12-3 or TRBV12-4 to TRBJ2-1, with 7 bases that match TRBD2. Trimming at V came to 3 bases and at J to 3 bases, leaving 5 bases not matched to a gene. The length of the CDR3 is 15 residues. DNA for the CDR3: TGTGCCAGCAGTTTGGCTAGCGGAAACTACAATGAGCAGTTCTTC. It specifies CASSLASGNYNEQFF.

This clonotype was seen a few times. The rearrangement uses TRBV10-1 and TRBJ2-5, with D perhaps TRBD1 (7 bases). V was trimmed by 2 bases and J by 6 bases, leaving 19 bases between them. The CDR3 has 16 residues. CDR1 is WNHNN, CDR2 SYGVQD, per germline (reference sequence). The CDR3 DNA sequence: TGCGCCAGCAGTGAGAGGCGGGACAGTCCGGTTCAGACCCAGTACTTC. Its translation: CASSERRDSPVQTQYF.

V and J are TRBV28 and TRBJ2-7; D tentatively fits TRBD1 or TRBD2 (5 bases each). The CDR3 covers 15 residues. Germline V lookup: CDR1 MDHEN, CDR2 SYDVKM. Between the trimmed V and J ends, which lost 3 bases and 3 bases, there was a span of 15 bases. CDR3 in amino acids: CASSFGGTGVYEQYF. CDR3 DNA sequence: TGTGCCAGCAGTTTTGGTGGGACGGGCGTCTACGAGCAGTACTTC. Full variable domain (outside the CDR3, taken from reference TRBV28 and TRBJ2-7): DVKVTQSSRYLVKRTGEKVFLECVQDMDHENMFWYRQDPGLGLRLIYFSYDVKMKEKGDIPEGYSVSREKKERFSLILESASTNQTSMYLCASSFGGTGVYEQYFGPGTRLTVT.

This chain's CDR3 is CASHTGGGPSSYEQYF. The DNA of the CDR3 is TGCGCCAGCCATACCGGGGGCGGGCCGAGCTCCTACGAGCAGTACTTC. The rearrangement joins TRBV5-1 to TRBJ2-7; D might be TRBD1 or TRBD2, each matching 6 bases. The germline V and J ends were trimmed by 7 bases and 0 bases, with 20 bases remaining between them. CDR1 SGHRS and CDR2 YFSETQ come from the germline V gene. The CDR3 extends over 16 amino acids.

This sequence joins TRBV6-5 and TRBJ2-7; D unresolved. Germline V lookup: CDR1 MNHEY, CDR2 SVGAGI. The CDR3 has 11 amino acids. V was cut by 2 bases and J by 3 bases, with 2 bases left in between. CDR3 coding DNA: TGTGCCAGCAGTTACGACTACGAGCAGTACTTC. It yields the protein CASSYDYEQYF.

This clonotype came up many times. The chain employs TRBV6-5 and TRBJ1-6, with a tentative D call TRBD1 (6 bases). This CDR3 has 18 amino acids. Germline V CDR1 and CDR2: MNHEY, SVGAGI. V was clipped by 0 bases and J by 9 bases, with 21 bases between them. The CDR3 sequence: CASSYSDGFGGGGSPLHF. CDR3 DNA: TGTGCCAGCAGTTACTCCGACGGCTTTGGGGGCGGTGGTTCACCCCTCCACTTT.

The chain is built from TRBV20-1 and TRBJ2-7; no clear D. The V gene's germline CDR1 is DFQATT and CDR2 SNEGSKA (reference sequence). The V end lost 2 bases, the J end lost 3 bases, and 8 bases lay between the germline ends. The CDR3 loop spans 12 amino acids. The CDR3 nucleotides are TGCAGTGCTAGATCTCCGGTCTACGAGCAGTACTTC. Residues: CSARSPVYEQYF.

This clonotype was observed many times. The rearrangement links TRBV29-1 to TRBJ1-6; TRBD1 matches at 7 bases. This CDR3 is 13 amino acids long. CDR1 and CDR2 (germline): SQVTM, ANQGSEA. V dropped 6 bases and J dropped 6; count of bases not matched to a gene: 5. CDR3 loop: CSVLTGPNSPLHF. CDR3 nucleotide sequence: TGCAGCGTCCTGACAGGGCCTAATTCACCCCTCCACTTT.

The chain links TRBV7-8 to TRBJ2-1; maybe TRBD2 (5 bases). The CDR3 totals 12 residues. From germline, CDR1 is SGHVS and CDR2 FQNEAQ. Trimming cost V 2 bases and J 13 bases, with 12 bases left between them. This chain's CDR3 is CASSLPTEEQFF. CDR3 DNA: TGTGCCAGCAGCTTACCGACGGAGGAACAGTTCTTC. Full variable domain (remainder filled in from reference TRBV7-8 and TRBJ2-1): GAGVSQSPRYKVAKRGQDVALRCDPISGHVSLFWYQQALGQGPEFLTYFQNEAQLDKSGLPSDRFFAERPEGSVSTLKIQRTQQEDSAVYLCASSLPTEEQFFGPGTRLTVL.

This chain connects TRBV12-3 or TRBV12-4 to TRBJ2-7; D possibly corresponds to TRBD1 (5 bases). This CDR3 comprises 13 residues. The V and J ends lost 3 bases and 3 bases respectively, with 9 bases between them. CDR3 amino acids: CASSFGHDYEQYF. The DNA for the CDR3 is TGTGCCAGCAGTTTTGGACATGACTACGAGCAGTACTTC.

In its sample, this clonotype was seen a few times. This sequence joins TRBV4-1 and TRBJ1-1, with 7 bases matching TRBD1. The CDR3 runs 16 residues. In germline, CDR1 is MGHRA, CDR2 YSYEKL. Trimming took 2 bases from V and 4 from J; bases not matched to a gene: 10. The chain's CDR3 is CASSQPLTGRGTEAFF. The CDR3 DNA is TGCGCCAGCAGCCAACCCCTGACAGGGCGGGGCACTGAAGCTTTCTTT.

This clonotype turned up a few times. The junction departs from the called germline gene at one end, perhaps through a read error. The rearrangement links TRBV3-1 to TRBJ2-1; 9 bases map to TRBD2. The CDR3 is made up of 13 amino acids. CDR1 is LGHDT and CDR2 is YNNKEL in the germline V gene (reference sequence). CDR3 nucleotide sequence: TGTGCCAGCAGCCAACCCCGCGGGACTAGCAGGCTCTTC. Translated, it gives CASSQPRGTSRLF.

This clonotype was seen at least ten times. The CDR3, as DNA: TGTGCCACCCAGGGACAGTTCAATCAGCCCCAGCATTTT. Its protein product is CATQGQFNQPQHF. V and J are TRBV24-1 and TRBJ1-5; 7 bases map to TRBD1. V shed 9 bases, J shed 3 bases, and the junction held 4 bases outside the gene matches. The CDR3 has 13 residues. CDR1 and CDR2 (germline): KGHDR, SFDVKD.

J is TRBJ2-1 and V is TRBV29-1; 10 bases are a match to TRBD2. Germline CDR1 and CDR2: SQVTM and ANQGSEA. J was trimmed by 7 bases and V by 0 bases; bases with no gene match: 9. The CDR3 is 16 amino acids. The CDR3 is CSVEDVSGRPGNEQFF. The DNA for the CDR3 is TGCAGCGTTGAAGATGTTAGCGGGAGGCCGGGGAATGAGCAGTTCTTC.

The chain uses TRBV7-9 and TRBJ1-5; D uncertain. This CDR3 region has 14 residues. Germline V lookup: CDR1 SEHNR, CDR2 FQNEAQ (reference sequence). The V and J ends lost 0 bases and 5 bases respectively, with 8 bases between them. DNA of the CDR3: TGTGCCAGCAGCTTAGCGGTTGGGGATCAGCCCCAGCATTTT. As protein: CASSLAVGDQPQHF.

This clonotype was seen a few times. The chain uses TRBV7-9 and TRBJ1-1, with D hard to call. Germline V lookup: CDR1 SEHNR, CDR2 FQNEAQ (reference sequence). This CDR3 region has 18 residues. V was cut by 4 bases and J by 0 bases, with 21 bases left in between. CDR3: CASSSPRPTSRMNTEAFF. CDR3 nucleotide sequence: TGTGCCAGCAGCTCGCCCCGTCCAACCTCCCGGATGAACACTGAAGCTTTCTTT. Full variable domain (outside the CDR3, taken from reference TRBV7-9 and TRBJ1-1): DTGVSQNPRHKITKRGQNVTFRCDPISEHNRLYWYRQTLGQGPEFLTYFQNEAQLEKSRLLSDRFSAERPKGSFSTLEIQRTEQGDSAMYLCASSSPRPTSRMNTEAFFGQGTRLTVV.

The V gene is TRBV19, the J gene TRBJ2-6, with D tentatively TRBD1 (6 bases). In germline, CDR1 is LNHDA, CDR2 SQIVND (reference sequence). This CDR3 is 15 amino acids long. The ends were cut back, 6 bases at V and 2 bases at J, with 11 bases in the middle. The CDR3 region has the DNA TGTGCCAGTAGGGCGGACAGTGCTGGGGCCAACGTCCTGACTTTC. Protein: CASRADSAGANVLTF.

This clonotype came up many times. The CDR3 coding sequence is TGTGCCAGCAGCCTAGGGGGAGCGGGCTACGAGCAGTACTTC. This translates into CASSLGGAGYEQYF. The chain uses TRBV7-6 and TRBJ2-7; perhaps D is TRBD1 or TRBD2 (6 bases each). The length of the CDR3 is 14 residues. The germline gives CDR1 SGHVS, CDR2 FNYEAQ. Trimming stripped 5 bases from V and 3 bases from J, with 14 bases between.

This clonotype turned up a few times. This chain uses TRBV27 with TRBJ2-1; 7 bases match TRBD2. The CDR3 length is 14 residues. The germline V gene encodes CDR1 MNHEY and CDR2 SMNVEV (reference sequence). Unmatched junction bases numbered 4, after V lost 4 bases and J lost 4 bases. The CDR3 coding sequence is TGTGCCAGCAGTTGGGGGGGAAATTACAATGAGCAGTTCTTC. Protein sequence: CASSWGGNYNEQFF.

The sample holds a few counts of this clonotype. The CDR3 sequence: CSARGTSGINEQFF. As DNA, the CDR3 is TGCAGTGCTAGAGGGACTAGCGGGATCAATGAGCAGTTCTTC. This rearrangement joins TRBV20-1 to TRBJ2-1, with 12 nucleotides matching TRBD2. Trimming at V came to 1 base and at J to 6 bases, leaving 1 base not matched to a gene. From germline, CDR1 is DFQATT and CDR2 SNEGSKA (reference sequence). CDR3 size: 14 residues.

This clonotype has at least ten counts. The gene calls are TRBV7-6 and TRBJ1-2, with 7 bases aligning to TRBD1. Germline trimming cut 4 bases from V and 8 bases from J; bases unmatched to any gene: 7. This CDR3 spans 13 amino acids. Germline lookup yields CDR1 SGHVS and CDR2 FNYEAQ. The CDR3 loop reads CASSSTGLSGYTF. CDR3 in DNA: TGTGCCAGCAGCTCGACAGGGCTTTCAGGCTACACCTTC.

This clonotype was seen only a few times. V and J are TRBV27 and TRBJ1-1, with D hard to call. Germline CDR1 reads MNHEY; CDR2 reads SMNVEV (reference sequence). This CDR3 is 12 amino acids long. The V end was cut by 8 bases, the J end by 4 bases, with 11 bases between. CDR3 amino acids: CASGPVGTEAFF. The CDR3, as DNA: TGTGCCAGCGGGCCTGTGGGCACTGAAGCTTTCTTT.

The chain couples TRBV7-2 to TRBJ1-2; D gene uncertain. Germline CDR1 SGHTA, CDR2 FQGNSA. This CDR3 region has 15 residues. V was pared by 5 bases and J by 4 bases, with 17 bases between. The DNA of the CDR3 is TGTGCCAGCAGCCGGACGGTTCCGGAGGCCTATGGCTACACCTTC. The encoded protein is CASSRTVPEAYGYTF.